The 2 T cell receptor beta chains reported below all come from one sample, sequenced in a study of blood T cell repertoires in COVID-19. Clones were sequenced by immunoSEQ multiplex PCR, and TCRdb holds only the in-frame ones, with some missing. The table has about 56,000 clones, roughly nine tenths seen once. The sequenced sample was peripheral blood. These receptors originate from a woman aged 55-70 years with COVID-19, enrolled during active disease.

V gene TRBV27 combines with J gene TRBJ1-6; the match to TRBD1 covers 8 bases. Germline trimming cut 5 bases from V and 9 bases from J; bases unmatched to any gene: 6. The CDR3 sequence is 14 residues long. Germline V CDR1 and CDR2: MNHEY, SMNVEV (reference sequence). CDR3 region: CASSPGQGGSPLHF. CDR3 bases: TGTGCCAGCAGTCCCGGACAGGGTGGTTCACCCCTCCACTTT.

This chain joins TRBV6-5 and TRBJ1-2; 7 bases map to TRBD1. The CDR3 length is 15 residues. Trimming took 4 bases from V and 3 from J; bases not matched to a gene: 8. Germline loops: CDR1 MNHEY, CDR2 SVGAGI. CDR3 nucleotide sequence: TGTGCCAGCAGTTCAGACAGGGTAACTTACTATGGCTACACCTTC. Translation gives CASSSDRVTYYGYTF.